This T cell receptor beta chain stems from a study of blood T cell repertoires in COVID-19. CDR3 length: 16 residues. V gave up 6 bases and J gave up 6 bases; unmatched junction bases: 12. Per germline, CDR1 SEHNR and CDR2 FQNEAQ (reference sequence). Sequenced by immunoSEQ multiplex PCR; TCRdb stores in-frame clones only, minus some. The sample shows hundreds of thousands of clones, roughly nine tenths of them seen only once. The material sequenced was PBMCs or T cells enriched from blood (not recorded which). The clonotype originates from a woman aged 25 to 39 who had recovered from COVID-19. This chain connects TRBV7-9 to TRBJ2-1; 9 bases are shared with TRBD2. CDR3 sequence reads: CASSITIAGVLNEQFF. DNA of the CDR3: TGTGCCAGCAGTATAACAATAGCGGGAGTACTCAATGAGCAGTTCTTC.